This T cell receptor (beta chain) was documented in a study of identifying expanded T cells in peripheral blood. Study results and caveats: Differentially abundant clones: approximately 1.3 between replicates, approximately 16 at approximately 13 days, 19 to 20 at four. Roughly two-week clone count variance significantly increased as total template count grew.

About this clone itself: Its antigen is currently unknown.

Libraries were prepared by immunoSEQ multiplex PCR; TCRdb keeps only in-frame clonotypes and omits some of them. In the table there are tens of thousands of clones, approximately 91% of which are singletons. The CDR3 length is 15 residues. Germline V CDR1 and CDR2: MNHEY, SVGAGI. V was trimmed by 0 bases and J by 4 bases, leaving 11 bases between them. This sequence originates from a person between 18 and 75 years old in good health. The chain has TRBV6-5 and TRBJ2-3; the D is unclear. Sequenced: blood. The CDR3 here is CASSYSIAGSDTQYF. The CDR3 DNA sequence: TGTGCCAGCAGTTACTCGATCGCTGGATCAGATACGCAGTATTTT.